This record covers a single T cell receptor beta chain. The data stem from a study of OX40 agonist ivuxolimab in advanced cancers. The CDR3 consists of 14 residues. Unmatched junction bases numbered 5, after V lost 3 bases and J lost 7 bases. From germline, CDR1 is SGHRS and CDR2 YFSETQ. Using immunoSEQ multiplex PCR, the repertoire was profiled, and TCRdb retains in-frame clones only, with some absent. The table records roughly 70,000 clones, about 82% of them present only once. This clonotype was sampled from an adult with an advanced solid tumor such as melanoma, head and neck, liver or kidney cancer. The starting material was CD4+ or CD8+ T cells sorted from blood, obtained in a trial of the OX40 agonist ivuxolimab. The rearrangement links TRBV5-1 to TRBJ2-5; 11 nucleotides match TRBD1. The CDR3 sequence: CASSSGQGAVTQYF. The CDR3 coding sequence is TGCGCCAGCAGCTCAGGACAGGGGGCGGTGACCCAGTACTTC.